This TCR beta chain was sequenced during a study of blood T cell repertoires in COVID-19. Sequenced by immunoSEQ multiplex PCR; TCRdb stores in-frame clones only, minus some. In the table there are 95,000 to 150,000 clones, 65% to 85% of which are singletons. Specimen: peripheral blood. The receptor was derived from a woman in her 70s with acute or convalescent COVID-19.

The CDR3 here is CASSPPSGGNTEAFF. The CDR3 DNA sequence: TGTGCCAGCTCACCACCTTCAGGGGGGAACACTGAAGCTTTCTTT. V gene TRBV18 combines with J gene TRBJ1-1, with TRBD1 identical over 7 bases. This CDR3 has 15 residues. CDR1 KGHSH and CDR2 LQKENI come from the germline V gene. V lost 0 bases and J lost 1; bases outside the gene matches: 2. Filled out from reference TRBV18 and TRBJ1-1, the complete variable domain reads NAGVMQNPRHLVRRRGQEARLRCSPMKGHSHVYWYRQLPEEGLKFMVYLQKENIIDESGMPKERFSAEFPKEGPSILRIQQVVRGDSAAYFCASSPPSGGNTEAFFGQGTRLTVV.